Following are 24 T cell receptor beta chains from one sample sequenced in a study of blood T cell repertoires in COVID-19 (TCRdb year 2020). Receptors were amplified or captured by the immunoSEQ multiplex PCR assay. The source is immuneACCESS, and TCRdb retained only in-frame sequences with V and J called. Part of the clones is not carried over; for the studies checked, unresolved V genes explain less than half of this, and the remainder is unexplained. The sample contains a few hundred thousand clones, roughly nine tenths of them found a single time. The ten largest clonotypes hold 2.5% to 3.5% of the sample. Sequenced: PBMCs or T cells enriched from blood (not recorded which). These receptor sequences come from a woman between 25 and 40 years old who had recovered from COVID-19.

V gene TRBV5-6 combines with J gene TRBJ2-2; a weak D match, TRBD2 (6 bases). The V gene's germline CDR1 is SGHDT and CDR2 YYEEEE. The V end was cut by 3 bases, the J end by 9 bases, with 12 bases between. The CDR3 sequence is 13 residues long. CDR3 nucleotides: TGTGCCAGCAGCTCCGGGGGTTTGCGGGAGCTGTTTTTT. Protein: CASSSGGLRELFF.

Of note for this clone: The same CDR3 is also encoded by other DNA sequences in this sample. This rearrangement joins TRBV5-1 to TRBJ2-7; 7 bases are a match to TRBD1. V lost 0 bases to trimming and J lost 4 bases; unmatched junction nucleotides: 1. CDR1 SGHRS and CDR2 YFSETQ come from the germline V gene. This CDR3 contains 13 residues. CDR3 protein: CASSLVQGYEQYF. The CDR3 DNA follows: TGCGCCAGCAGCTTGGTACAGGGGTACGAGCAGTACTTC.

This chain links TRBV5-1 with TRBJ1-1; D remains unclear. The ends were cut back, 2 bases at V and 0 bases at J, with 8 bases in the middle. Germline CDR1 is SGHRS and CDR2 is YFSETQ. This CDR3 contains 14 residues. The CDR3 loop is CASSLTRLNTEAFF. The CDR3 DNA reads as TGCGCCAGCAGCTTAACGCGATTGAACACTGAAGCTTTCTTT.

J is TRBJ2-7 and V is TRBV5-1; no reliable D call. The CDR3 is 15 residues long. Germline CDR1 reads SGHRS; CDR2 reads YFSETQ. V lost 4 bases and J lost 2, with 16 bases in between. CDR3 in amino acids: CASSVKQDAPYEQYF. The CDR3 DNA sequence: TGCGCCAGCAGCGTTAAGCAGGATGCACCCTACGAGCAGTACTTC.

The chain joins TRBV3-1 (or the pseudogene TRBV3-2) to TRBJ1-1; maybe TRBD1 (6 bases). Per the germline V gene, CDR1 is LGHDT and CDR2 is YNNKEL (reference sequence). The V end was cut by 3 bases, the J end by 1 base, with 9 bases between. The CDR3 consists of 14 residues. DNA of the CDR3: TGTGCCAGCAGCCAGAGACAGGCGAACACTGAAGCTTTCTTT. This sequence encodes CASSQRQANTEAFF.

The sample holds a few counts of this clone. V is TRBV7-9 and J is TRBJ1-5; unclear D gene. CDR1 is SEHNR and CDR2 is FQNEAQ in the germline V gene (reference sequence). CDR3 size: 14 residues. Deletions cut 1 base from V and 5 bases from J, with 9 bases between. The CDR3 nucleotides are TGTGCCAGCAGCTTAGGACGGGAGTATCAGCCCCAGCATTTT. Translation: CASSLGREYQPQHF.

As DNA, the CDR3 is TGCGCCAGCAGCCGTTCTGGGGGGGCTGACACCATATATTTT. Protein: CASSRSGGADTIYF. This chain connects TRBV5-1 to TRBJ1-3, with a weak D call TRBD1 (6 bases). The V end was cut by 4 bases, the J end by 8 bases, with 16 bases between. CDR3 length equals 14 residues. Per germline, CDR1 SGHRS and CDR2 YFSETQ.

CDR3: CASSPNRDSSYEQYF. For the CDR3, the DNA is TGTGCCAGCTCACCAAACAGGGACAGCTCCTACGAGCAGTACTTC. The chain carries TRBV18 and TRBJ2-7, with 7 bases aligning to TRBD1. Trimming removed 2 bases from V and 0 bases from J; junction bases left unmatched: 4. The germline gives CDR1 KGHSH, CDR2 LQKENI. The CDR3 spans 15 residues. Looking up the rest from reference TRBV18 and TRBJ2-7 gives the full variable domain: NAGVMQNPRHLVRRRGQEARLRCSPMKGHSHVYWYRQLPEEGLKFMVYLQKENIIDESGMPKERFSAEFPKEGPSILRIQQVVRGDSAAYFCASSPNRDSSYEQYFGPGTRLTVT.

In this sample, this clone turned up a few times. The rearrangement links TRBV7-9 to TRBJ2-1; TRBD2 matches at 12 bases. The length of the CDR3 is 18 residues. V lost 3 bases to trimming and J lost 2 bases; unmatched junction nucleotides: 8. The V gene's germline CDR1 is SEHNR and CDR2 FQNEAQ (reference sequence). CDR3 residues: CASSFHRLAGVPYNEQFF. CDR3 nucleotides: TGTGCCAGCAGCTTCCATCGACTAGCGGGGGTACCCTACAATGAGCAGTTCTTC.

The V call is TRBV9, the J call TRBJ2-3, with D possibly matching TRBD2 (5 bases). CDR1 SGDLS and CDR2 YYNGEE come from the germline V gene. This CDR3 region has 16 residues. Between the trimmed V and J ends, which lost 0 bases and 0 bases, there was a span of 11 bases. The CDR3 loop is CASSVALDSSTDTQYF. CDR3 nucleotides: TGTGCCAGCAGCGTAGCGCTGGACTCTAGCACAGATACGCAGTATTTT.

This clone came up once. The gene calls are TRBV19 and TRBJ1-4; D is uncertain. The V end was cut by 5 bases, the J end by 6 bases, with 16 bases between. The germline V gene encodes CDR1 LNHDA and CDR2 SQIVND (reference sequence). There are 15 residues in the CDR3. The CDR3 DNA is TGTGCCAGTAGTCCCTCCGACGGAGTTTATGAAAAACTGTTTTTT. Translation: CASSPSDGVYEKLFF.

V gene TRBV5-1 combines with J gene TRBJ2-5; a possible D gene is TRBD1 (6 bases). CDR1 is SGHRS, CDR2 YFSETQ, per germline. V lost 2 bases, J lost 5 bases, and 10 bases lay in between. The length of the CDR3 is 13 residues. The CDR3, as DNA: TGCGCCAGCAGCTTACAGGGACGGGAGACCCAGTACTTC. Translating gives CASSLQGRETQYF. The full variable domain, with the rest looked up from reference TRBV5-1 and TRBJ2-5, is KAGVTQTPRYLIKTRGQQVTLSCSPISGHRSVSWYQQTPGQGLQFLFEYFSETQRNKGNFPGRFSGRQFSNSRSEMNVSTLELGDSALYLCASSLQGRETQYFGPGTRLLVL.

The chain carries TRBV7-9 and TRBJ2-1; D unclear. Looked up from germline, CDR1 is SEHNR and CDR2 is FQNEAQ (reference sequence). V was shortened by 5 bases and J by 3 bases, with 5 bases between the two germline ends. This CDR3 is built from 12 residues. The DNA for the CDR3 is TGTGCCAGCAGCCCTTACTACAATGAGCAGTTCTTC. Translating it yields CASSPYYNEQFF.

This clone was picked up one time. Other DNA sequences in this sample translate to the same CDR3. The chain employs TRBV5-1 and TRBJ2-3; 8 nucleotides agree with TRBD2. Germline values: CDR1 SGHRS, CDR2 YFSETQ. After removal of 0 bases from V and 1 base from J, the junction contained 4 bases not matched to a gene. This CDR3 comprises 16 residues. DNA for the CDR3: TGCGCCAGCAGCTTGGAAACTAGCGGTGGCACAGATACGCAGTATTTT. Its protein is CASSLETSGGTDTQYF. Supplemented by reference TRBV5-1 and TRBJ2-3, the full variable domain reads KAGVTQTPRYLIKTRGQQVTLSCSPISGHRSVSWYQQTPGQGLQFLFEYFSETQRNKGNFPGRFSGRQFSNSRSEMNVSTLELGDSALYLCASSLETSGGTDTQYFGPGTRLTVL.

The chain couples TRBV27 to TRBJ2-2; the D gene is possibly TRBD2 (6 bases). The CDR3 has 14 residues. Germline CDR1 MNHEY, CDR2 SMNVEV (reference sequence). The V end was cut by 6 bases, the J end by 6 bases, with 14 bases between. The CDR3 protein is CASRASAVPGELFF. CDR3 nucleotides: TGTGCCAGCAGGGCTAGCGCTGTCCCCGGGGAGCTGTTTTTT.

The chain joins TRBV19 to TRBJ2-2; 11 positions agree with TRBD1. CDR1 LNHDA and CDR2 SQIVND come from the germline V gene (reference sequence). Germline trimming cut 2 bases from V and 3 bases from J; bases unmatched to any gene: 2. The CDR3 is 16 amino acids. CDR3 nucleotide sequence: TGTGCCAGTAGTATAAGGACAGGGGGCTACACCGGGGAGCTGTTTTTT. Protein sequence: CASSIRTGGYTGELFF.

V is TRBV2 and J is TRBJ2-7; no clear D. Germline lookup yields CDR1 SNHLY and CDR2 FYNNEI. The CDR3 length is 10 residues. With 6 bases removed from V and 6 bases from J, the gap between germline ends came to 6 bases. The CDR3 coding sequence is TGTGCCAGCAGCGTAGTCGAGCAGTACTTC. Its translation is CASSVVEQYF.

The table lists this clone with a count of one. The chain joins TRBV27 to TRBJ1-1, with D perhaps TRBD1 (5 bases). Trimming left V 5 bases short and J 5 bases short, with 15 bases between. Germline lookup yields CDR1 MNHEY and CDR2 SMNVEV (reference sequence). CDR3 length: 14 residues. DNA of the CDR3: TGTGCCAGCAGTGGCCAGGGTGGGTGGACTGAAGCTTTCTTT. It translates to CASSGQGGWTEAFF.

This clone was counted a single time. V and J are TRBV3-1 (or the pseudogene TRBV3-2) and TRBJ2-3; 8 bases map to TRBD2. V gave up 1 base and J gave up 0 bases; unmatched junction bases: 6. This CDR3 contains 17 residues. Germline loops: CDR1 LGHDT, CDR2 YNNKEL (reference sequence). The CDR3 is CASSQVRSSGSTDTQYF. For the CDR3, the DNA is TGTGCCAGCAGCCAAGTGAGGTCTAGCGGGAGCACAGATACGCAGTATTTT.

The J gene is TRBJ1-4, the V gene TRBV2; possibly TRBD1 for D (5 bases). The CDR3 is 12 residues long. The V and J ends lost 7 bases and 7 bases respectively, with 10 bases between them. The germline CDR1 and CDR2 sequences are SNHLY and FYNNEI. The DNA of the CDR3 is TGTGCCAGCACCGGGGGTGTTGAAAAACTGTTTTTT. Translating it yields CASTGGVEKLFF.

The V and J genes are TRBV7-2 and TRBJ2-5, with 9 bases aligning to TRBD2. The CDR3 loop spans 16 amino acids. Germline lookup yields CDR1 SGHTA and CDR2 FQGNSA. The V segment lost 5 bases and the J segment 0 bases; nucleotides outside the gene matches: 7. This CDR3 reads CASSQTTSGYQETQYF. In DNA, the CDR3 is TGTGCCAGCAGCCAGACGACTAGCGGCTACCAAGAGACCCAGTACTTC.

This chain joins TRBV4-1 and TRBJ2-7; tentative D call: TRBD1 (6 bases). Trimming shortened V by 4 bases and J by 0 bases, and 13 bases separated the two germline ends. CDR1 MGHRA and CDR2 YSYEKL come from the germline V gene. The CDR3 loop spans 15 amino acids. In DNA form, the CDR3 reads TGCGCCAGCAGCCTTACAGGGAGCTCCTCCTACGAGCAGTACTTC. This gives the protein CASSLTGSSSYEQYF.

This CDR3 reads CASSQAWPGFREYSNQPQHF. CDR3 coding DNA: TGTGCCAGCAGCCAAGCGTGGCCGGGGTTCCGTGAATATAGCAATCAGCCCCAGCATTTT. V gene TRBV4-2 combines with J gene TRBJ1-5; no firm D call. Germline V gene sequence: CDR1 LGHNA, CDR2 YNFKEQ. Deletions cut 1 base from V and 0 bases from J, with 22 bases between. This CDR3 spans 20 amino acids.

The chain recombines TRBV5-1 with TRBJ2-7; 11 bases map to TRBD1. V shed 3 bases and J 1 base; nucleotides not matched to a gene: 3. This CDR3 spans 15 amino acids. The germline V gene has CDR1 SGHRS and CDR2 YFSETQ. CDR3 in amino acids: CASSSRDRGSYEQYF. The CDR3 DNA is TGCGCCAGCAGCTCACGGGACAGGGGGTCCTACGAGCAGTACTTC. Supplemented by reference TRBV5-1 and TRBJ2-7, the full variable domain reads KAGVTQTPRYLIKTRGQQVTLSCSPISGHRSVSWYQQTPGQGLQFLFEYFSETQRNKGNFPGRFSGRQFSNSRSEMNVSTLELGDSALYLCASSSRDRGSYEQYFGPGTRLTVT.